The next 6 T cell receptor beta chains were all read from a single sample in a study of vaccination and CD4 T cells after COVID-19. Researchers used the Oncomine TCR Beta short-read assay to sequence DNA from cultured CD4+ T cells. Using its own MiXCR run on the PCR reads, TCRdb lists one record per CDR3 protein. Among 2,000 to 2,500 distinct CDR3 sequences listed, 60% were seen once. The treatment here: roughly ten-day PBMC culture with coronavirus spike peptide pools or control peptides (ViraFEST assay). These CD4+ T cells came from an unexposed donor, sampled before the COVID-19 pandemic (2011-2018). What these receptors recognize is not known. The sample comprised CD4+ T cells from blood, cultured in vitro. All receptors derive from a human donor in good health.

The chain joins TRBV27 to TRBJ2-7, with TRBD2 identical over 8 bases. Per germline, CDR1 MNHEY and CDR2 SMNVEV (reference sequence). J was trimmed by 1 base and V by 7 bases; bases with no gene match: 9. The CDR3 length is 15 residues. The CDR3: CASNPGGALSYEQYF. In DNA form, the CDR3 reads TGTGCCAGCAATCCCGGGGGGGCCCTTTCCTACGAGCAGTACTTC.

The chain has TRBV10-3 and TRBJ2-2; D possibly matches TRBD1 or TRBD2 (5 bases each). Germline V gene data show CDR1 as ENHRY and CDR2 as SYGVKD. V dropped 4 bases and J dropped 6 bases, with 15 bases sitting between them. The CDR3 has 15 amino acids. In DNA form, the CDR3 reads TGTGCCATCAGTGCGCGGGCAGGGCTCGCCGGGGAGCTGTTTTTT. This sequence encodes CAISARAGLAGELFF.

The gene calls are TRBV12-3 or TRBV12-4 and TRBJ1-5, with TRBD1 as a possible D gene (5 bases). The CDR3 is 12 amino acids. V was cut by 3 bases and J by 6 bases, with 6 bases left in between. CDR3 protein: CASSFGGQPQHF. The CDR3 region has the DNA TGTGCCAGCAGTTTCGGGGGTCAGCCCCAGCATTTT.

V and J are TRBV20-1 and TRBJ2-5; 9 bases map to TRBD2. The ends lost 6 bases at V and 7 bases at J; junction bases unmatched: 15. Germline loops: CDR1 DFQATT, CDR2 SNEGSKA (reference sequence). The CDR3 totals 15 residues. CDR3 DNA sequence: TGCAGTGCCCCACCTAGCGGGGCCGCCGAGGGGACCCAGTACTTC. This encodes CSAPPSGAAEGTQYF.

This clonotype was recorded only once. The chain employs TRBV5-6 and TRBJ1-5; no reliable D call. The germline V gene encodes CDR1 SGHDT and CDR2 YYEEEE. Trimming stripped 0 bases from V and 7 bases from J, with 5 bases between. CDR3 length: 12 residues. CDR3 sequence: CASSLGYQPQHF. CDR3 in DNA: TGTGCCAGCAGCTTGGGTTACCAGCCCCAGCATTTT.

The chain is built from TRBV28 and TRBJ2-6; 10 nucleotides line up with TRBD1. The length of the CDR3 is 18 residues. Germline trimming cut 6 bases from V and 3 bases from J; bases unmatched to any gene: 11. The germline V gene has CDR1 MDHEN and CDR2 SYDVKM. CDR3 sequence (DNA): TGTGCCAGCAGCCGTCCTGGGACAGGGGTGTTTGGGGCCAACGTCCTGACTTTC. Its protein is CASSRPGTGVFGANVLTF.